Presented here are 19 T cell receptor beta chains from one specimen sequenced in a study of T cell repertoires in cytomegalovirus infection. No antigens are known for them. TCRdb used MiXCR to reprocess the reads, holding one entry per CDR3 protein. The data contain approximately 990,000 distinct CDR3 sequences, 30% to 40% of them seen just once; the ten biggest clones take up over 11%. The sequences come from cultured CD8+ T cells from PBMCs, collected from culture after CMV antigen stimulation. The source is a human donor in good health (CMV status not recorded). Some clones in this sample may be carry-over from other donors' samples.

This chain links TRBV27 with TRBJ1-3; D possibly corresponds to TRBD1 (5 bases). The germline V gene encodes CDR1 MNHEY and CDR2 SMNVEV (reference sequence). V was pared by 5 bases and J by 0 bases, with 14 bases between. CDR3 length equals 16 residues. As DNA, the CDR3 is TGTGCCAGCAGTCACCCAGACAGAGCCTCTGGAAACACCATATATTTT. Protein: CASSHPDRASGNTIYF.

This clonotype was recorded at least ten times. This chain uses TRBV7-6 with TRBJ2-7, with 8 positions matching TRBD1. CDR1 is SGHVS, CDR2 FNYEAQ, per germline. This CDR3 region has 14 residues. The V gene end was trimmed by 5 bases and the J gene end by 1 base; junction bases not matched to a gene: 4. The CDR3 protein is CASSAGQASYEQYF. DNA of the CDR3: TGTGCCAGCAGCGCGGGACAGGCGTCCTACGAGCAGTACTTC.

This clonotype was recorded a few times. J is TRBJ2-3 and V is TRBV7-3; D is unclear. This CDR3 contains 15 residues. Germline CDR1 reads SGHTA; CDR2 reads FQGTGA. Trimming pared 2 bases from V and 2 bases from J, leaving 11 bases between. As DNA, the CDR3 is TGTGCCAGCAGCTTAGGATGGCTTAACACAGATACGCAGTATTTT. Its protein product is CASSLGWLNTDTQYF.

This clonotype occurred many times. CDR3 coding DNA: TGTGCCAGCAGGGGGACAGCCACCAGCCTCTCCTACAATGAGCAGTTCTTC. Protein: CASRGTATSLSYNEQFF. The rearrangement uses TRBV6-1 and TRBJ2-1, with 7 bases aligning to TRBD1. Trimming removed 6 bases from V and 0 bases from J; junction bases left unmatched: 11. The CDR3 covers 17 residues. The germline V gene encodes CDR1 MNHNS and CDR2 SASEGT.

The chain links TRBV29-1 to TRBJ2-5; tentative D call: TRBD2 (5 bases). The CDR3 consists of 11 residues. Germline V gene lookup returns CDR1 SQVTM and CDR2 ANQGSEA. V was clipped by 6 bases and J by 7 bases, with 12 bases between them. This CDR3 reads CSVPDWGTQYF. CDR3 nucleotides: TGCAGCGTCCCGGACTGGGGGACCCAGTACTTC.

This clonotype was observed a few times. The chain couples TRBV6-6 to TRBJ2-1, with 7 bases fitting TRBD2. The ends lost 10 bases at V and 3 bases at J; junction bases unmatched: 3. This CDR3 spans 12 amino acids. Germline loops: CDR1 MNHNY, CDR2 SVGAGI (reference sequence). The CDR3 bases are TGTGCCACCGGACTAGTCTACAATGAGCAGTTCTTC. Residues: CATGLVYNEQFF.

The rearrangement uses TRBV9 and TRBJ2-1, with D possibly being TRBD1 (5 bases). V was clipped by 4 bases and J by 6 bases, with 14 bases between them. Looked up from germline, CDR1 is SGDLS and CDR2 is YYNGEE. The CDR3 loop spans 14 amino acids. The CDR3 protein is CASSLKGVGNEQFF. In DNA form, the CDR3 reads TGTGCCAGCAGCCTGAAAGGGGTCGGCAATGAGCAGTTCTTC.

This clonotype was seen more than once but under ten times. The gene calls are TRBV9 and TRBJ1-2, with 7 bases lining up with TRBD1. Germline V gene lookup returns CDR1 SGDLS and CDR2 YYNGEE. V was clipped by 3 bases and J by 4 bases; unmatched bases: 6. The CDR3 is 14 amino acids. DNA for the CDR3: TGTGCCAGCAGCGGACAGGGCTCTGGCTATGGCTACACCTTC. Encoded protein: CASSGQGSGYGYTF.

The chain uses TRBV4-1 and TRBJ1-2; no clear D. Trimming shortened V by 1 base and J by 4 bases, and 10 bases separated the two germline ends. The CDR3 sequence is 14 residues long. Germline V CDR1 and CDR2: MGHRA, YSYEKL. CDR3 residues: CASSQGSDTYGYTF. Written as DNA, the CDR3 is TGCGCCAGCAGCCAAGGTTCAGATACCTATGGCTACACCTTC.

The chain uses TRBV6-1 and TRBJ2-3; D may be TRBD2 (5 bases). CDR1 is MNHNS, CDR2 SASEGT, per germline. CDR3 length: 11 residues. The V end lost 7 bases, the J end lost 9 bases, and 11 bases lay between the germline ends. The CDR3 region is CASTLWRTQYF. CDR3 bases: TGTGCCAGCACCCTGTGGAGGACGCAGTATTTT.

Comments on this clonotype: This clone may be a read error of a much larger clone one base away. This chain joins TRBV7-2 and TRBJ1-2, with D perhaps matching TRBD1 (5 bases). From germline, CDR1 is SGHTA and CDR2 FQGNSA. V was trimmed by 5 bases and J by 0 bases, leaving 10 bases between them. This CDR3 has 14 residues. CDR3: CTSSPQEPNYGYTF. CDR3 coding DNA: TGTACCAGCAGCCCACAGGAGCCTAACTATGGCTACACCTTC.

The J gene is TRBJ2-3, the V gene TRBV11-2; no firm D call. The CDR3 is made up of 15 amino acids. Between the trimmed V and J ends, which lost 3 bases and 0 bases, there was a span of 10 bases. The germline V gene has CDR1 SGHAT and CDR2 FQNNGV. In nucleotides, the CDR3 is TGTGCCAGCAGCTTTCGCCAGAGAAGCACAGATACGCAGTATTTT. Its translation is CASSFRQRSTDTQYF.

The rearrangement uses TRBV5-5 and TRBJ1-1, with TRBD1 identical over 8 bases. CDR3 length equals 14 residues. V was clipped by 4 bases and J by 6 bases; unmatched bases: 8. CDR1 and CDR2 (germline): SGHKS, YYEKEE (reference sequence). The CDR3 DNA sequence: TGTGCCAGCAGCCCGACAGGGGTGACCGCTGAAGCTTTCTTT. Translating gives CASSPTGVTAEAFF.

This clonotype occurred a few times. This chain joins TRBV20-1 and TRBJ2-1; D is uncertain. Trimming removed 5 bases from V and 4 bases from J, with 12 bases in between. CDR3 length: 13 amino acids. Looked up from germline, CDR1 is DFQATT and CDR2 is SNEGSKA (reference sequence). CDR3 region: CSAVGRRYNEQFF. Written as DNA, the CDR3 is TGCAGTGCTGTCGGCCGAAGGTACAATGAGCAGTTCTTC.

This chain links TRBV7-2 with TRBJ2-1; D tentatively reads TRBD1 or TRBD2 (5 bases each). Deletions cut 2 bases from V and 7 bases from J, with 15 bases between. This CDR3 contains 15 residues. Per the germline V gene, CDR1 is SGHTA and CDR2 is FQGNSA. CDR3 protein: CASSLLGAANNEQFF. The CDR3 coding sequence is TGTGCCAGCAGCTTACTCGGGGCCGCCAATAATGAGCAGTTCTTC.

V is TRBV6-5 and J is TRBJ1-1; D gene ambiguous. Trimming took off 2 bases at V and 9 bases at J, with 7 bases between the two ends. CDR3 length equals 11 residues. Germline CDR1 and CDR2: MNHEY and SVGAGI. CDR3 bases: TGTGCCAGCAGTTACGCTAAACAAGCTTTCTTT. It encodes CASSYAKQAFF.

This clonotype showed up many times. The chain joins TRBV11-2 to TRBJ2-1; TRBD2 matches 11 bases. The CDR3 runs 16 residues. In germline, CDR1 is SGHAT, CDR2 FQNNGV. V trimming: 5 bases; J trimming: 5 bases; junction bases outside the gene matches: 8. CDR3 bases: TGTGCCAGCAGCCTAAGGACTAGCGGGTACGACAATGAGCAGTTCTTC. Amino acids: CASSLRTSGYDNEQFF.

This clonotype was seen ten or more times. This chain uses TRBV7-6 with TRBJ2-1; 10 bases line up with TRBD2. The CDR3 length is 18 residues. J was trimmed by 0 bases and V by 2 bases; bases with no gene match: 7. The germline gives CDR1 SGHVS, CDR2 FNYEAQ. CDR3 nucleotides: TGTGCCAGCAGCTTAACGAGACTAGCGGGTACCTCCTACAATGAGCAGTTCTTC. Protein: CASSLTRLAGTSYNEQFF.

Note on this clonotype: A much larger clone lies a single base off, so this may be a read error. The CDR3 here is CASSYRADTQYF. As DNA, the CDR3 is TGTGCCAGCAGTTACAGGGCAGATACGCAGTATTTT. The chain uses TRBV28 and TRBJ2-3, with D possibly matching TRBD1 (6 bases). Per the germline V gene, CDR1 is MDHEN and CDR2 is SYDVKM. The CDR3 runs 12 residues. V was clipped by 4 bases and J by 4 bases, with 6 bases between them.